The entry that follows covers one T cell receptor (beta chain) sequence. Its cognate antigen is unknown. Molecular-barcoded quantitative 5'-RACE produced these TCR beta libraries. TCRdb called the 5' RACE reads again in MiXCR, with one record for every CDR3 protein. Seen here are roughly 230,000 distinct CDR3 sequences, 18% observed once, and the top ten hold 25% to 40%. The data were obtained in a study of CD8 T cells in ankylosing spondylitis. V was trimmed by 5 bases and J by 2 bases, leaving 9 bases between them. The CDR3 has 14 amino acids. The germline V gene has CDR1 SGHVS and CDR2 FQNEAQ. Study-wide results and caveats: Existing reports had already noted some motif variants in reactive arthritis synovial fluid and blood. Seven or eight highly homologous variants made up a TCR beta motif, and this motif appeared characteristic of ankylosing spondylitis blood.

V and J are TRBV7-8 and TRBJ2-2; D is unresolved. The specimen was blood, either unsorted or a sorted T cell fraction (not recorded which). This TCR was sampled from a male donor with ankylosing spondylitis or in good health (not recorded which). The CDR3, as DNA: TGTGCCAGCAGCCCGGACGTAAACACCGGGGAGCTGTTTTTT. This gives the protein CASSPDVNTGELFF.